The source of this TCR beta chain is a study of shared clonotypes between healthy human individuals. For the study at large: Two female and a few male donors aged 18 to 49 were enrolled.

This CDR3 is built from 21 residues. V was pared by 2 bases and J by 3 bases, with 22 bases of the junction left unmatched. Per the germline V gene, CDR1 is SGHVS and CDR2 is FQNEAQ. Once extracted for a subset, genomic DNA was divided evenly among several immunoSEQ plates. In the authors' methods: Sequence data from immunoSEQ were junction-only and lacked quality scores; consequently, filtering differed. The table came from immunoSEQ multiplex PCR; TCRdb's copy has only in-frame clones and leaves some out. D and trimming come from the DNA, and the V and J calls and clone size come from that table. This sample has some 500,000 clones; around three quarters occur once, and the top ten carry 12%.

The TCR sequence derives from a woman between 35 and 50 years old in good health. Some clones in this sample may be carry-over from other donors' samples. The V and J genes are TRBV7-8 and TRBJ2-7, with TRBD1 identical over 10 bases. Sequenced sample: PBMCs. In DNA, the CDR3 is TGTGCCAGCAGCTTAAGGGTAGCCGGGACAGGGGTTGGAGCGGACCTCTACGAGCAGTACTTC. Its translation is CASSLRVAGTGVGADLYEQYF.